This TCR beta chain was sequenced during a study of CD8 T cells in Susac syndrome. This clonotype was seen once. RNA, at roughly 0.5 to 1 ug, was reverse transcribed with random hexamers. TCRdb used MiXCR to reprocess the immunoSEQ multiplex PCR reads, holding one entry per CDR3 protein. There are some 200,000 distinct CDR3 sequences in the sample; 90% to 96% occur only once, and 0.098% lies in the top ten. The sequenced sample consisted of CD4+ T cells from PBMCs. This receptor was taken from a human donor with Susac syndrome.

CDR3 bases: TGTGCCAGCACCACTGGAGGGAAAGAGACCCAGTACTTC. Translation: CASTTGGKETQYF. The rearrangement joins TRBV7-2 to TRBJ2-5; D may be TRBD2 (6 bases). Per the germline V gene, CDR1 is SGHTA and CDR2 is FQGNSA. V lost 7 bases to trimming and J lost 3 bases, with 12 bases between them. The CDR3 sequence is 13 residues long.